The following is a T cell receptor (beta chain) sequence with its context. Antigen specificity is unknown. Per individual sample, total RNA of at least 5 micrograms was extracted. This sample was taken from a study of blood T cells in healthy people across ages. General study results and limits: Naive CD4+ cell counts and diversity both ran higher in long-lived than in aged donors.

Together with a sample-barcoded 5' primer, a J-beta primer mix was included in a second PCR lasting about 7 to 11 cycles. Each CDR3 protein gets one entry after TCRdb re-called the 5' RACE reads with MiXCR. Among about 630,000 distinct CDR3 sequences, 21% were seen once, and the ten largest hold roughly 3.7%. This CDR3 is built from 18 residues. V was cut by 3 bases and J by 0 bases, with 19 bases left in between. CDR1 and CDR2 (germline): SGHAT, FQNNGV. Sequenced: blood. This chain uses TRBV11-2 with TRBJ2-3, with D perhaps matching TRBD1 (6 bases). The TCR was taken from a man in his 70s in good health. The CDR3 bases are TGTGCCAGCAGCTTCAGGACAGCGACTACCCCGAGCACAGATACGCAGTATTTT. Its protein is CASSFRTATTPSTDTQYF.